Below are 18 T cell receptor beta chains sequenced from a single sample in a study of cytomegalovirus exposure and HLA in healthy donors. PCR was performed using 60 Vbeta and 13 Jbeta primers. Assay used: immunoSEQ multiplex PCR; TCRdb lists only in-frame clones, some missing. Here the sample spans around 190,000 clones, approximately 80% being singletons. Sequencing was carried out using PBMCs. The source of these receptors is a man aged 40-50 years in good health and CMV-seropositive.

Only a few counts were recorded for this clone. The chain carries TRBV5-5 and TRBJ2-5; D is perhaps TRBD1 (6 bases). V was shortened by 6 bases and J by 5 bases, with 20 bases between the two germline ends. The CDR3 spans 15 residues. Germline CDR1 reads SGHKS; CDR2 reads YYEKEE (reference sequence). The CDR3 protein is CASNLQGPIGETQYF. CDR3 bases: TGTGCCAGCAACCTCCAGGGGCCTATAGGGGAGACCCAGTACTTC.

CDR3 nucleotides: TGTGCCAGCAGTTTGGGCTCTGACAGGGGCCCTACGGCTTTCTTT. It specifies CASSLGSDRGPTAFF. J is TRBJ1-1 and V is TRBV28, with 8 bases fitting TRBD1. The CDR3 totals 15 residues. The V segment lost 3 bases and the J segment 11 bases; nucleotides outside the gene matches: 14. Germline CDR1 reads MDHEN; CDR2 reads SYDVKM. The whole variable domain, filled in from reference TRBV28 and TRBJ1-1, reads DVKVTQSSRYLVKRTGEKVFLECVQDMDHENMFWYRQDPGLGLRLIYFSYDVKMKEKGDIPEGYSVSREKKERFSLILESASTNQTSMYLCASSLGSDRGPTAFFGQGTRLTVV.

The rearrangement joins TRBV11-2 to TRBJ2-7, with D maybe TRBD1 (7 bases). This CDR3 comprises 16 residues. Germline V gene lookup returns CDR1 SGHAT and CDR2 FQNNGV. V lost 0 bases and J lost 3, with 15 bases in between. The CDR3 is CASSLESGGLFYEQYF. In DNA form, the CDR3 reads TGTGCCAGCAGCTTAGAGTCAGGGGGGCTATTCTACGAGCAGTACTTC.

This chain joins TRBV5-1 and TRBJ2-3; 9 bases align to TRBD2. The V gene's germline CDR1 is SGHRS and CDR2 YFSETQ. The junction had 8 bases not matched to a gene; V was cut back by 0 bases and J by 6 bases. The CDR3 spans 16 residues. CDR3 region: CASSLDLAGPEDTQYF. The CDR3 DNA is TGCGCCAGCAGCTTGGACCTAGCGGGGCCTGAGGATACGCAGTATTTT.

V gene TRBV28 combines with J gene TRBJ1-6, with D hard to call. Trimming removed 6 bases at V and 3 bases at J, with 12 bases between. The CDR3 covers 15 residues. CDR1 is MDHEN, CDR2 SYDVKM, per germline. The CDR3 DNA follows: TGTGCCAGCAGCACCCCACAAGTCTATAATTCACCCCTCCACTTT. Translated, it gives CASSTPQVYNSPLHF.

This clone appeared a single time. This rearrangement joins TRBV9 to TRBJ1-6, with TRBD1 as a possible D gene (5 bases). Deletions cut 5 bases from V and 7 bases from J, with 13 bases between. Germline loops: CDR1 SGDLS, CDR2 YYNGEE. This CDR3 is built from 14 residues. Here the CDR3 reads CASSSGHPNSPLHF. In nucleotides, the CDR3 is TGTGCCAGCAGTTCCGGACACCCGAATTCACCCCTCCACTTT.

This clone was recorded once. One end of the junction fails to match germline, which may point to a read error. V usage is TRBV7-9 and J usage is TRBJ1-5; TRBD1 is a possible D gene (5 bases). Germline CDR1 is SEHNR and CDR2 is FQNEAQ (reference sequence). This CDR3 spans 12 amino acids. The DNA of the CDR3 is TGTTCCAGCGGGGGGAGCAATCAGCCCCAGCATTTT. Amino acid sequence: CSSGGSNQPQHF. Full variable domain (outside the CDR3, taken from reference TRBV7-9 and TRBJ1-5): DTGVSQNPRHKITKRGQNVTFRCDPISEHNRLYWYRQTLGQGPEFLTYFQNEAQLEKSRLLSDRFSAERPKGSFSTLEIQRTEQGDSAMYLCSSGGSNQPQHFGDGTRLSIL.

The CDR3 bases are TGTGCCAGCAGCGCTGGACAGACAACTAATGAAAAACTGTTTTTT. Its translation: CASSAGQTTNEKLFF. The rearrangement links TRBV5-8 to TRBJ1-4, with D possibly being TRBD1 (6 bases). This CDR3 is built from 15 residues. V lost 4 bases and J 0 bases, leaving 10 bases between the germline ends. CDR1 and CDR2 (germline): SGHTS, YDEGEE.

In nucleotides, the CDR3 is TGTGCCAGCAGTTACTTCGGGAGGGGGGAGAATCAGCCCCAGCATTTT. Encoded protein: CASSYFGRGENQPQHF. The chain carries TRBV7-9 and TRBJ1-5; weak D call: TRBD1 (6 bases). The CDR3 extends over 16 amino acids. Germline V CDR1 and CDR2: SEHNR, FQNEAQ (reference sequence). Deletions cut 6 bases from V and 4 bases from J, with 19 bases between.

With regard to this clone: Within the sample, other DNA sequences also encode this same CDR3. V is TRBV27 and J is TRBJ1-6; 10 bases match TRBD1. The trim removed 4 bases at V and 6 bases at J, leaving 12 bases unmatched. From germline, CDR1 is MNHEY and CDR2 SMNVEV (reference sequence). The CDR3 extends over 18 amino acids. Written as DNA, the CDR3 is TGTGCCAGCAGTTCCATACGGCGACAGGGGGCCGTTAATTCACCCCTCCACTTT. As protein: CASSSIRRQGAVNSPLHF.

The chain combines TRBV7-9 with TRBJ1-1, with 10 bases fitting TRBD1. The CDR3 has 15 residues. Germline values: CDR1 SEHNR, CDR2 FQNEAQ (reference sequence). Trimming cost V 1 base and J 6 bases; bases outside gene matches: 5. CDR3 protein: CASSLDDRGLAEAFF. CDR3 in DNA: TGTGCCAGCAGCTTAGATGACAGGGGGCTTGCTGAAGCTTTCTTT.

The V gene is TRBV6-6, the J gene TRBJ2-3; 10 bases are a match to TRBD2. V lost 8 bases and J lost 2; bases outside the gene matches: 4. This CDR3 has 14 amino acids. Germline V gene lookup returns CDR1 MNHNY and CDR2 SVGAGI (reference sequence). The CDR3 nucleotides are TGTGCCAGCCTACTAGCGGGACTCACAGATACGCAGTATTTT. It translates to CASLLAGLTDTQYF.

The chain uses TRBV4-2 and TRBJ2-2, with 9 positions matching TRBD2. The ends lost 1 base at V and 4 bases at J; junction bases unmatched: 10. This CDR3 is 18 amino acids long. Germline V gives CDR1 LGHNA, CDR2 YNFKEQ. The CDR3 bases are TGTGCCAGCAGCCAAGGGGGGTTAGCGGGAGTAGGCACCGGGGAGCTGTTTTTT. Its protein is CASSQGGLAGVGTGELFF.

The chain is built from TRBV29-1 and TRBJ2-7, with D perhaps matching TRBD1 (6 bases). V lost 6 bases and J lost 6, with 24 bases in between. The CDR3 totals 15 residues. The germline V gene has CDR1 SQVTM and CDR2 ANQGSEA. In nucleotides, the CDR3 is TGCAGCGTGATCTATGGACAGCCCCCTCGGAGCGAGCAGTACTTC. It codes for CSVIYGQPPRSEQYF.

The chain uses TRBV11-2 and TRBJ2-7; TRBD2 agrees at 12 bases. Germline values: CDR1 SGHAT, CDR2 FQNNGV. The CDR3 covers 18 residues. V gave up 0 bases and J gave up 1 base; unmatched junction bases: 7. The CDR3 nucleotides are TGTGCCAGCAGCTTAGATCCTAGCGGGAGGGCGGGTTCCTACGAGCAGTACTTC. Its protein is CASSLDPSGRAGSYEQYF.

The rearrangement uses TRBV10-1 and TRBJ2-7, with 10 bases fitting TRBD1. This CDR3 is built from 14 residues. CDR1 is WNHNN, CDR2 SYGVQD, per germline (reference sequence). J was trimmed by 2 bases and V by 8 bases; bases with no gene match: 6. The CDR3 DNA reads as TGCGCCAGCCTGGACAGGGGGTCTACCTACGAGCAGTACTTC. It yields the protein CASLDRGSTYEQYF.

The chain uses TRBV27 and TRBJ1-5; 7 positions match TRBD1. Germline V CDR1 and CDR2: MNHEY, SMNVEV (reference sequence). This CDR3 region has 16 residues. V dropped 2 bases and J dropped 3; count of bases not matched to a gene: 7. The CDR3 bases are TGTGCCAGCAGTTTAAACCGGGACAGAGCCAATCAGCCCCAGCATTTT. It specifies CASSLNRDRANQPQHF.

J is TRBJ1-2 and V is TRBV5-1; the D gene is possibly TRBD1 (6 bases). The CDR3 covers 14 residues. In germline, CDR1 is SGHRS, CDR2 YFSETQ. Trimming left V 4 bases short and J 0 bases short, with 10 bases between. The CDR3 region is CASSGSGANYGYTF. In nucleotides, the CDR3 is TGCGCCAGCAGCGGATCAGGGGCTAACTATGGCTACACCTTC.